Listed here are 31 T cell receptor beta chains from one sample, sequenced in a study of blood T cell repertoires in COVID-19 (dated by TCRdb to between 2020 and 2021). Library method: the immunoSEQ multiplex PCR assay. TCRdb obtained this table from immuneACCESS and retained in-frame rearrangements with V and J assigned. These tables miss some clones; where compared with another copy, unresolved V genes account for less than half of the shortfall, and the remainder is unexplained. The sample contains over 250,000 clones, 83% of them found a single time. The ten top clones hold roughly 9.4% of the sample. The sequenced sample consisted of peripheral blood. Receptors were obtained from a woman aged 50 to 60 who had recovered from COVID-19.

This CDR3 reads CASNLAGGQETQYF. The CDR3 DNA reads as TGTGCCAGCAACCTAGCCGGCGGACAGGAGACCCAGTACTTC. The V and J genes are TRBV7-2 and TRBJ2-5; the D gene is possibly TRBD1 (6 bases). This CDR3 has 14 residues. Deletions cut 7 bases from V and 5 bases from J, with 17 bases between. CDR1 is SGHTA and CDR2 is FQGNSA in the germline V gene. Variable domain in full (rest from reference TRBV7-2 and TRBJ2-5): GAGVSQSPSNKVTEKGKDVELRCDPISGHTALYWYRQSLGQGLEFLIYFQGNSAPDKSGLPSDRFSAERTGGSVSTLTIQRTQQEDSAVYLCASNLAGGQETQYFGPGTRLLVL.

The chain recombines TRBV19 with TRBJ2-1, with 8 bases matching TRBD2. The CDR3 contains 15 residues. J lost 3 bases, V lost 3 bases, and 4 bases had no gene match. Germline V gene sequence: CDR1 LNHDA, CDR2 SQIVND (reference sequence). Here the CDR3 DNA reads TGTGCCAGTAGTATGCTAGCGGGCAGCTACAATGAGCAGTTCTTC. This encodes CASSMLAGSYNEQFF. Full variable domain (outside the CDR3, taken from reference TRBV19 and TRBJ2-1): DGGITQSPKYLFRKEGQNVTLSCEQNLNHDAMYWYRQDPGQGLRLIYYSQIVNDFQKGDIAEGYSVSREKKESFPLTVTSAQKNPTAFYLCASSMLAGSYNEQFFGPGTRLTVL.

Comments on this clone: The identical CDR3 is also encoded by other nucleotide sequences in the sample. The chain joins TRBV11-2 to TRBJ2-5; tentative D call: TRBD2 (6 bases). This CDR3 has 13 residues. Deletions cut 4 bases from V and 2 bases from J, with 8 bases between. From germline, CDR1 is SGHAT and CDR2 FQNNGV. The CDR3: CASSSGLQETQYF. The CDR3 nucleotides are TGTGCCAGCAGCTCCGGACTACAAGAGACCCAGTACTTC.

The gene calls are TRBV5-6 and TRBJ2-1, with 12 bases fitting TRBD2. V shed 5 bases, J shed 5 bases, and the junction held 2 bases outside the gene matches. Germline V gene data show CDR1 as SGHDT and CDR2 as YYEEEE. The CDR3 sequence is 14 residues long. CDR3 region: CASRTSGGHNEQFF. DNA for the CDR3: TGTGCCAGCAGGACTAGCGGGGGACACAATGAGCAGTTCTTC.

The chain is built from TRBV9 and TRBJ1-5; D is unresolved. Germline values: CDR1 SGDLS, CDR2 YYNGEE. The CDR3 is 17 amino acids. Between the trimmed V and J ends, which lost 7 bases and 0 bases, there was a span of 20 bases. This CDR3 is CASGSGPGLNSNQPQHF. DNA for the CDR3: TGTGCCAGCGGCAGCGGCCCGGGCCTCAATAGCAATCAGCCCCAGCATTTT. Full variable domain (outside the CDR3, taken from reference TRBV9 and TRBJ1-5): DSGVTQTPKHLITATGQRVTLRCSPRSGDLSVYWYQQSLDQGLQFLIQYYNGEERAKGNILERFSAQQFPDLHSELNLSSLELGDSALYFCASGSGPGLNSNQPQHFGDGTRLSIL.

A single count supports this clone. The genes are TRBV5-1 and TRBJ2-7; 11 nucleotides align to TRBD2. Germline CDR1 SGHRS, CDR2 YFSETQ. V was clipped by 0 bases and J by 6 bases; unmatched bases: 8. CDR3 size: 16 residues. CDR3 protein: CASSLDPTSGSPEQYF. The CDR3, as DNA: TGCGCCAGCAGCTTGGATCCCACTAGCGGGAGCCCCGAGCAGTACTTC.

The genes are TRBV4-3 and TRBJ1-1, with D tentatively TRBD1 (5 bases). Germline CDR1 and CDR2: LGHNA and YSLEER. The CDR3 sequence is 13 residues long. Between the trimmed V and J ends, which lost 0 bases and 11 bases, there was a span of 13 bases. CDR3 protein: CASSQDQDGGAFF. In DNA form, the CDR3 reads TGCGCCAGCAGCCAAGATCAAGATGGGGGGGCTTTCTTT.

This clone appeared once. V and J are TRBV9 and TRBJ2-2, with D hard to call. The CDR3 sequence is 14 residues long. The germline V gene has CDR1 SGDLS and CDR2 YYNGEE. V lost 3 bases to trimming and J lost 8 bases, with 14 bases between them. CDR3 DNA sequence: TGTGCCAGCAGCGCCCCTCAGAAGTTGGGGGAGCTGTTTTTT. It translates to CASSAPQKLGELFF.

In this sample, this clone turned up many times. The chain couples TRBV20-1 to TRBJ2-7; D possibly corresponds to TRBD1 (6 bases). With 3 bases removed from V and 5 bases from J, the gap between germline ends came to 14 bases. This CDR3 region has 13 residues. Per the germline V gene, CDR1 is DFQATT and CDR2 is SNEGSKA (reference sequence). The DNA of the CDR3 is TGCAGTGCTAGTAGGGGGAACCGGAACGAGCAGTACTTC. Amino acids: CSASRGNRNEQYF.

The rearrangement links TRBV18 to TRBJ2-3; 8 bases fit TRBD1. This CDR3 spans 17 amino acids. The germline CDR1 and CDR2 sequences are KGHSH and LQKENI. With 3 bases clipped from V and 5 bases from J, the junction kept 13 bases outside the gene matches. The CDR3: CASSPLGGQGRVDTQYF. For the CDR3, the DNA is TGTGCCAGCTCACCGCTTGGAGGACAGGGAAGGGTAGATACGCAGTATTTT. Combining the CDR3 with reference TRBV18 and TRBJ2-3 gives the whole variable domain NAGVMQNPRHLVRRRGQEARLRCSPMKGHSHVYWYRQLPEEGLKFMVYLQKENIIDESGMPKERFSAEFPKEGPSILRIQQVVRGDSAAYFCASSPLGGQGRVDTQYFGPGTRLTVL.

With regard to this clone: The junction differs from germline at one of its ends, possibly a read error. This chain connects TRBV3-1 (or the pseudogene TRBV3-2) to TRBJ1-1, with a weak D call TRBD1 (5 bases). The CDR3 consists of 11 residues. From germline, CDR1 is LGHDT and CDR2 YNNKEL (reference sequence). The CDR3 spells CASSQGGHRIF. The CDR3 DNA sequence: TGTGCCAGCAGCCAGGGTGGGCACAGGATCTTT.

The chain links TRBV30 to TRBJ2-5, with TRBD2 identical over 11 bases. This CDR3 contains 16 residues. Germline V gene lookup returns CDR1 GTSNPN and CDR2 SVGIG (reference sequence). V shed 0 bases and J 5 bases; nucleotides not matched to a gene: 8. CDR3: CAWSVLSGRAEETQYF. The CDR3 coding sequence is TGTGCCTGGAGTGTACTTAGCGGGAGGGCCGAGGAGACCCAGTACTTC.

The genes are TRBV15 and TRBJ2-2, with a weak D call TRBD2 (5 bases). Germline V gene lookup returns CDR1 LNHNV and CDR2 YYDKDF (reference sequence). The CDR3 spans 16 residues. V gave up 3 bases and J gave up 0 bases, with 11 bases separating them. CDR3 region: CATSSHLGANTGELFF. CDR3 DNA sequence: TGTGCCACCAGCAGCCACTTGGGAGCGAACACCGGGGAGCTGTTTTTT.

The V gene is TRBV28, the J gene TRBJ1-4, with 7 positions matching TRBD1. Trimming cost V 5 bases and J 7 bases; bases outside gene matches: 4. Per germline, CDR1 MDHEN and CDR2 SYDVKM. The length of the CDR3 is 13 residues. CDR3: CASSTRDSEKLFF. In DNA, the CDR3 is TGTGCCAGCAGTACCCGGGACAGTGAAAAACTGTTTTTT.

The chain couples TRBV7-8 to TRBJ1-1; maybe TRBD1 (6 bases). This CDR3 is 16 amino acids long. CDR1 and CDR2 from the germline V gene are SGHVS and FQNEAQ. Trimming removed 0 bases at V and 4 bases at J, with 15 bases between. As DNA, the CDR3 is TGTGCCAGCAGCTTAGCCGACCCAGGGGTGAGCACTGAAGCTTTCTTT. The encoded protein is CASSLADPGVSTEAFF.

The CDR3, as DNA: TGTGCCAGCAGCCCGGCAGCGGGACTAGCGACCTACTCCTACGAGCAGTACTTC. Amino acids: CASSPAAGLATYSYEQYF. The chain uses TRBV4-2 and TRBJ2-7, with 10 nucleotides matching TRBD2. CDR3 length: 18 amino acids. Germline CDR1 LGHNA, CDR2 YNFKEQ. V was pared by 4 bases and J by 0 bases, with 12 bases of the junction left unmatched.

The V gene is TRBV28, the J gene TRBJ2-6; TRBD1 agrees at 7 bases. This CDR3 has 18 amino acids. J lost 0 bases, V lost 6 bases, and 11 bases had no gene match. The germline CDR1 and CDR2 sequences are MDHEN and SYDVKM. The CDR3 DNA is TGTGCCAGCAGCCCCATAGGGACAGACAGCTCTGGGGCCAACGTCCTGACTTTC. Encoded protein: CASSPIGTDSSGANVLTF.

The chain combines TRBV11-2 with TRBJ2-2; D remains unclear. The germline CDR1 and CDR2 sequences are SGHAT and FQNNGV. Trimming shortened V by 4 bases and J by 2 bases, and 5 bases separated the two germline ends. The CDR3 extends over 13 amino acids. The CDR3 loop is CASSSHNTGELFF. CDR3 DNA: TGTGCCAGCAGCTCACATAACACCGGGGAGCTGTTTTTT.

The V gene is TRBV19, the J gene TRBJ2-7; 8 bases map to TRBD2. The germline gives CDR1 LNHDA, CDR2 SQIVND (reference sequence). Losses at the gene ends were 5 bases for V and 4 bases for J; bases not matched to a gene: 7. The CDR3 consists of 14 residues. In DNA form, the CDR3 reads TGTGCCAGTAGTCTGATGGCTAGCGGGTACGAGCAGTACTTC. This sequence encodes CASSLMASGYEQYF.

This clone came up once. The genes are TRBV7-3 and TRBJ1-6; possibly TRBD1 for D (5 bases). Trimming pared 2 bases from V and 7 bases from J, leaving 9 bases between. This CDR3 comprises 14 residues. Germline CDR1 and CDR2: SGHTA and FQGTGA. DNA of the CDR3: TGTGCCAGCAGCTTAGGGGCCTGGAATTCACCCCTCCACTTT. Translated, it gives CASSLGAWNSPLHF.

CDR3 residues: CAHSDSSYEQYF. The CDR3 coding sequence is TGTGCCCATTCGGACAGCTCCTACGAGCAGTACTTC. The chain uses TRBV2 and TRBJ2-7; tentative D call: TRBD1 (6 bases). The germline V gene has CDR1 SNHLY and CDR2 FYNNEI. V was cut by 11 bases and J by 0 bases, with 11 bases left in between. This CDR3 is built from 12 residues.

The chain links TRBV28 to TRBJ1-2, with a tentative D call TRBD1 (6 bases). This CDR3 spans 13 amino acids. Trimming took off 10 bases at V and 6 bases at J, with 18 bases between the two ends. Looked up from germline, CDR1 is MDHEN and CDR2 is SYDVKM. The CDR3 reads CATSAGAGDGYTF. The CDR3 nucleotides are TGTGCCACCTCTGCAGGGGCAGGGGATGGCTACACCTTC.

This clone was detected once. CDR3 protein: CASSEGGSRNYGYTF. CDR3 bases: TGTGCCAGCAGTGAGGGGGGGAGCAGAAACTATGGCTACACCTTC. This rearrangement joins TRBV2 to TRBJ1-2; a possible D gene is TRBD1 (5 bases). The CDR3 has 15 residues. In germline, CDR1 is SNHLY, CDR2 FYNNEI. V dropped 3 bases and J dropped 2 bases, with 13 bases sitting between them.

V gene TRBV7-9 combines with J gene TRBJ2-1, with 12 bases lining up with TRBD2. J gave up 2 bases and V 3 bases, and 8 bases lay outside the gene matches. The CDR3 loop spans 18 amino acids. Germline assignment: CDR1 SEHNR and CDR2 FQNEAQ (reference sequence). The CDR3 DNA is TGTGCCAGCAGCTTCCGAACATCTAGCGGGAGGGCCTACAATGAGCAGTTCTTC. Residues: CASSFRTSSGRAYNEQFF. Combining the CDR3 with reference TRBV7-9 and TRBJ2-1 gives the whole variable domain DTGVSQNPRHKITKRGQNVTFRCDPISEHNRLYWYRQTLGQGPEFLTYFQNEAQLEKSRLLSDRFSAERPKGSFSTLEIQRTEQGDSAMYLCASSFRTSSGRAYNEQFFGPGTRLTVL.

The CDR3 bases are TGTGCCAGCAGAAGGACAGGGCTAGATGGCTACACCTTC. Encoded protein: CASRRTGLDGYTF. This chain links TRBV6-5 with TRBJ1-2; 8 bases align to TRBD1. In germline, CDR1 is MNHEY, CDR2 SVGAGI. The CDR3 loop spans 13 amino acids. J was trimmed by 6 bases and V by 6 bases; bases with no gene match: 6.

The rearrangement joins TRBV7-2 to TRBJ2-5; 7 bases are shared with TRBD1. The CDR3 extends over 14 amino acids. Germline CDR1 and CDR2: SGHTA and FQGNSA. V trimming: 2 bases; J trimming: 5 bases; junction bases outside the gene matches: 5. The CDR3 here is CASSLRQGAETQYF. The CDR3 DNA sequence: TGTGCCAGCAGCTTAAGACAGGGTGCGGAGACCCAGTACTTC.

This clone was counted a few times. V is TRBV28 and J is TRBJ2-1; D is perhaps TRBD1 (6 bases). Germline assignment: CDR1 MDHEN and CDR2 SYDVKM. Trimming removed 3 bases from V and 3 bases from J, with 12 bases in between. This CDR3 region has 15 residues. The CDR3: CASSLRQVNYNEQFF. CDR3 coding DNA: TGTGCCAGCAGTTTGCGACAGGTTAACTACAATGAGCAGTTCTTC. Full variable domain (outside the CDR3, taken from reference TRBV28 and TRBJ2-1): DVKVTQSSRYLVKRTGEKVFLECVQDMDHENMFWYRQDPGLGLRLIYFSYDVKMKEKGDIPEGYSVSREKKERFSLILESASTNQTSMYLCASSLRQVNYNEQFFGPGTRLTVL.

This clone was detected once. J is TRBJ2-5 and V is TRBV7-2, with a possible D match to TRBD2 (6 bases). The CDR3 covers 14 residues. Per germline, CDR1 SGHTA and CDR2 FQGNSA. Trimming took 5 bases from V and 5 from J, leaving 15 bases between them. CDR3 protein: CASSPEAGRETQYF. CDR3 bases: TGTGCCAGCAGCCCCGAGGCAGGGAGGGAGACCCAGTACTTC. The variable domain in full, with the rest retrieved from reference TRBV7-2 and TRBJ2-5, is GAGVSQSPSNKVTEKGKDVELRCDPISGHTALYWYRQSLGQGLEFLIYFQGNSAPDKSGLPSDRFSAERTGGSVSTLTIQRTQQEDSAVYLCASSPEAGRETQYFGPGTRLLVL.

This clone has only one observation. The chain employs TRBV19 and TRBJ1-1; a weak D match, TRBD1 (5 bases). The germline V gene has CDR1 LNHDA and CDR2 SQIVND (reference sequence). V gave up 4 bases and J gave up 1 base, with 10 bases separating them. This CDR3 is 14 amino acids long. The CDR3 spells CASSTDSQNTEAFF. The DNA of the CDR3 is TGTGCCAGTAGTACCGACAGCCAGAACACTGAAGCTTTCTTT.

The chain combines TRBV4-3 with TRBJ1-3; D is unresolved. Trimming took 4 bases from V and 0 from J, leaving 10 bases between them. From germline, CDR1 is LGHNA and CDR2 YSLEER. The CDR3 is 15 residues long. CDR3 in amino acids: CASSRAQFSGNTIYF. CDR3 coding DNA: TGCGCCAGCAGCCGGGCGCAGTTCTCTGGAAACACCATATATTTT.

The chain links TRBV20-1 to TRBJ1-1; 8 bases fit TRBD1. The CDR3 spans 15 residues. The junction had 6 bases not matched to a gene; V was cut back by 3 bases and J by 0 bases. The germline gives CDR1 DFQATT, CDR2 SNEGSKA (reference sequence). This CDR3 is CSASEPTGVNTEAFF. CDR3 nucleotide sequence: TGCAGTGCTAGTGAGCCGACAGGGGTGAACACTGAAGCTTTCTTT.